This T cell receptor beta chain was recovered during a study of beta chain features in type 1 diabetes (dated by TCRdb to between 2018 and 2020). Some background on the complete study: Patients and healthy donors did not differ in mean age, gender distribution, total cell number or subset yield. A total of roughly 98,000,000 sorted cells were examined across all samples, and a strong correlation was observed between cell number per subset and RNA yield. In the study, TCRB repertoires of sorted circulating CD4+ T cell subsets from recently diagnosed type 1 diabetes patients were compared with those of matched healthy donors. Regulatory and stem cell-like memory subsets were obtained from only 8 patients and roughly 8 healthy donors, while naive and central memory subsets were obtained from all 30 or so donors. Study-wide findings and limitations: Fewer insertions and more nucleotide deletions at VDJ recombination sites were observed in patients with type 1 diabetes, implying thymic rearrangement abnormalities. A moderate but significant shortening of TCRB CDR3 length was observed in type 1 diabetes patients in all four CD4+ subsets. Naive, central memory and regulatory TCRB repertoires appeared to be more similar among patients than among healthy donors. Because cDNA rather than genomic DNA was sequenced, highly expressing activated cells could have been over-represented, although no difference in activation and CD3 levels was found between groups. Because the HLA sub-analyses included only small numbers of individuals, any influence of HLA type on TCRB rearrangement was left unresolved. PCR may preferentially amplify shorter templates, but because patient and control samples were amplified and corrected together, any resulting skew would affect both groups equally.

This clone was counted many times. Its antigen is unknown. Base qualities are not recorded, but no much larger clone differs from it by a single base. The High Capacity cDNA Reverse Transcription Kit was used to reverse transcribe all of the isolated RNA, meaning that expressed TCRB transcripts were what got sequenced. Deep immunoSEQ sequencing was applied to naive, central memory and regulatory T cell samples, giving an average of roughly 3.6 million total reads per sample. After sorted cells were lysed in RLT buffer, RNA was extracted with DNase-treated RNeasy Micro or Mini kits, with the choice depending on cell number. To prevent cross-contamination, each cell subset was processed individually, whereas patient and healthy donor samples were processed jointly. The immunoSEQ multiplex PCR was used to amplify TCRB sequences from cDNA, generating 87-bp fragments that spanned the CDR3 region. Amplicons were sequenced on the Illumina HiSeq platform. Concerning the study's data processing: Synthetic template baselines were used to correct PCR bias computationally, reads within Hamming distance 2 were collapsed, and singletons that could not be merged were discarded. Reads were aligned against IMGT so that V, D and J genes, CDR3 length and insertions or deletions at six rearrangement sites could be assigned. Within each subset, clonotype counts were normalized to the number of sorted cells before true diversity and Gini coefficients were calculated with the tcR R package. Repertoire sharing was quantified using the overlap coefficient calculated on TCRB nucleotide sequences. Sourced from immuneACCESS, this table was stored by TCRdb with only in-frame sequences that have V and J called. A share of the clones is absent; for the studies checked, an unresolved V gene accounts for under half, and the remainder has no known explanation. Clonal size and the V and J genes are those of that table, whereas D and trimming came from the DNA. The sample table holds around 180,000 clones, of which approximately 8.1% were seen once. Clones ranked in the top ten supply 0.5% of the sample.

From each donor, a single peripheral blood sample of around 0.12 L on average was drawn into heparinised tubes. Naive, central memory, regulatory and stem cell-like memory CD4+ T cells were sorted on a BD FACSAria II using a panel including CD45RO, CCR7, CD25, CD127, CD95 and CD27. A purity above 98% was achieved for all sorted populations. PBMCs were isolated right away by Lymphoprep density gradient centrifugation and were stained directly, without culture. Samples were stained and sorted in pairs, with one healthy donor and one patient per experiment, so that batch effects were minimized. This clonotype originated in a man aged 18 to 35 with type 1 diabetes. Material: central memory CD4+ T cells from blood.

The DNA sequence is TGTGCCAGCAGCTCCTCCGGGACTGCCTACAATGAGCAGTTCTTC. This encodes CASSSSGTAYNEQFF. Here the chain combines TRBV7-7 and TRBJ2-1; possibly the D gene is TRBD2, per 6 matching bases. Based on the germline V gene (reference sequence), the CDR1 and CDR2 sequences are SSHAT and FNYEAQ. The CDR3 has 15 amino acids, counting the end cysteine and phenylalanine. Only the CDR3 region is kept as DNA, spanning 45 bases read in frame from base 1. Trimming takes 4 bases from V and 2 bases from J, and the germline ends sit 12 bases apart.